Below are 5 T cell receptor beta chains sequenced from a single sample in a study of T-cell reconstitution after alpha-beta-depleted transplantation in children. Unique molecular identifiers were incorporated during preparation of the TCRbeta library. One entry per CDR3 protein, called by TCRdb with MiXCR from the PCR reads. The sample includes about 870,000 distinct CDR3 sequences, roughly 15% seen only once; the top ten take about 4.6%. Specimen: PBMCs, mostly from graft donor cells, collected 360 days after TCRalphabeta/CD19-depleted stem cell transplant. The receptors come from a male patient aged 10-17 years who had a stem cell transplant for acute lymphoblastic leukemia, so the T cells may come from the graft donor.

This clonotype was seen repeatedly, ten times or more. The chain has TRBV29-1 and TRBJ2-7; 9 nucleotides line up with TRBD1. After removal of 4 bases from V and 5 bases from J, the junction contained 9 bases not matched to a gene. Looked up from germline, CDR1 is SQVTM and CDR2 is ANQGSEA. CDR3 length equals 14 residues. Written as DNA, the CDR3 is TGCAGCGTTGTGCTTCCGGGACAGGGAAACGAGCAGTACTTC. It is translated as CSVVLPGQGNEQYF.

This clonotype has just a few counts. This sequence joins TRBV12-3 or TRBV12-4 and TRBJ2-7, with D hard to call. V was clipped by 3 bases and J by 2 bases, with 11 bases between them. The CDR3 has 14 amino acids. Written as DNA, the CDR3 is TGTGCCAGCAGTTTTTCCCCCGGAACCTACGAGCAGTACTTC. Protein product: CASSFSPGTYEQYF.

The chain links TRBV7-8 to TRBJ2-1; possibly TRBD1 for D (5 bases). Trimming left V 6 bases short and J 2 bases short, with 26 bases between. The CDR3 is made up of 19 amino acids. CDR1 and CDR2 from the germline V gene are SGHVS and FQNEAQ. The CDR3 DNA is TGTGCCAGCAGGGATTGGTCCCAGGGAAGGCGCAGCCCCTACAATGAGCAGTTCTTC. It yields the protein CASRDWSQGRRSPYNEQFF. The full variable domain, with the rest looked up from reference TRBV7-8 and TRBJ2-1, is GAGVSQSPRYKVAKRGQDVALRCDPISGHVSLFWYQQALGQGPEFLTYFQNEAQLDKSGLPSDRFFAERPEGSVSTLKIQRTQQEDSAVYLCASRDWSQGRRSPYNEQFFGPGTRLTVL.

The V call is TRBV4-1, the J call TRBJ2-7; 7 positions match TRBD2. The germline CDR1 and CDR2 sequences are MGHRA and YSYEKL. This CDR3 is 15 amino acids long. V was pared by 4 bases and J by 7 bases, with 13 bases of the junction left unmatched. The CDR3 region has the DNA TGCGCCAGCAGCCTTCTAGGTGGGAGGGTCGGGGAGCAGTACTTC. Amino acids: CASSLLGGRVGEQYF.

The chain uses TRBV13 and TRBJ1-1, with 9 nucleotides matching TRBD1. Germline CDR1 reads PRHDT; CDR2 reads FYEKMQ (reference sequence). Trimming removed 6 bases from V and 4 bases from J; junction bases left unmatched: 18. The CDR3 is made up of 18 amino acids. CDR3 nucleotides: TGTGCCAGCAGATCCTTTCCTTGGAGGGACAGGGTGATCACTGAAGCTTTCTTT. Translating it yields CASRSFPWRDRVITEAFF.